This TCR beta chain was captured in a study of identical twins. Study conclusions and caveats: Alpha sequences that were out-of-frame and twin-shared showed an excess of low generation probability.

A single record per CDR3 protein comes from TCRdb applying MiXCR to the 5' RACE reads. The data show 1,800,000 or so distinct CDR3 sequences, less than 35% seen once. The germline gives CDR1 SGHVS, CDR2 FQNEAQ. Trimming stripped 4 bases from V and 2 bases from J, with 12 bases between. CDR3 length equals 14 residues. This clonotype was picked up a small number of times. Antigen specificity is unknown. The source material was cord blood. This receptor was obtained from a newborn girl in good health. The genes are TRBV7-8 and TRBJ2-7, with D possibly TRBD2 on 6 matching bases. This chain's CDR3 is CASSSSAGPYEQYF. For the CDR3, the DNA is TGTGCCAGCAGCTCTTCAGCGGGTCCCTACGAGCAGTACTTC.